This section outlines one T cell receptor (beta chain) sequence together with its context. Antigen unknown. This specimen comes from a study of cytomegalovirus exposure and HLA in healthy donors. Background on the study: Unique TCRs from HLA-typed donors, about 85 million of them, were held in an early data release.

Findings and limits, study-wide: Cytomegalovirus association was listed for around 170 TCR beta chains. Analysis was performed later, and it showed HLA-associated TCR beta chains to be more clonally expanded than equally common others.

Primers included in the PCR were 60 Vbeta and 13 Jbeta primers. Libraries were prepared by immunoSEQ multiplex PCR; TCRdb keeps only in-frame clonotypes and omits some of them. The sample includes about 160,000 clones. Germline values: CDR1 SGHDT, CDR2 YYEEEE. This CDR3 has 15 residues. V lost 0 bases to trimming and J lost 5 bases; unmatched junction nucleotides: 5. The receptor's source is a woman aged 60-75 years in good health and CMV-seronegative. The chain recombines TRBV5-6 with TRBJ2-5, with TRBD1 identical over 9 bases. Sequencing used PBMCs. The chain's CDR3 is CASSLGTGVGETQYF. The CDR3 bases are TGTGCCAGCAGCTTGGGGACAGGGGTGGGGGAGACCCAGTACTTC.